The 7 T cell receptor beta chains below all came from one sample that was sequenced in a study of T cells in localized non-small cell lung cancer. The repertoire was sequenced with immunoSEQ multiplex PCR; TCRdb's copy has only in-frame clones and lacks some. Of around 67,000 clones in the sample, 85% to 90% were seen once. Source: peripheral blood, taken before any cancer treatment. The source is a woman aged 40-70 years with stage I lung adenocarcinoma.

The chain employs TRBV4-1 and TRBJ2-1; TRBD2 aligns across 13 bases. The CDR3 covers 15 residues. Germline V gene data show CDR1 as MGHRA and CDR2 as YSYEKL. The V and J ends lost 4 bases and 9 bases, in that order; junction bases with no gene match: 6. CDR3 protein: CASSLGTSGEIEQFF. The CDR3 DNA is TGCGCCAGCAGCCTTGGGACTAGCGGGGAAATTGAGCAGTTCTTC.

This clone showed up just once. The rearrangement uses TRBV7-3 and TRBJ2-3, with 9 bases lining up with TRBD2. The CDR3 contains 18 residues. The ends lost 0 bases at V and 0 bases at J; junction bases unmatched: 7. From germline, CDR1 is SGHTA and CDR2 FQGTGA. Here the CDR3 DNA reads TGTGCCAGCAGCTTAACCGGTCCTAGCGGGGCTAGCACAGATACGCAGTATTTT. This encodes CASSLTGPSGASTDTQYF.

This chain joins TRBV19 and TRBJ1-2; D perhaps matches TRBD1 (6 bases). The CDR3 runs 14 residues. Trimming stripped 5 bases from V and 2 bases from J, with 12 bases between. Germline V lookup: CDR1 LNHDA, CDR2 SQIVND (reference sequence). CDR3 in amino acids: CASSGRGRNYGYTF. The CDR3 DNA reads as TGTGCCAGTAGTGGCAGGGGCAGAAACTATGGCTACACCTTC.

The V and J genes are TRBV19 and TRBJ1-1; 7 nucleotides match TRBD1. In germline, CDR1 is LNHDA, CDR2 SQIVND (reference sequence). V was clipped by 5 bases and J by 1 base; unmatched bases: 7. The CDR3 totals 15 residues. The CDR3 DNA reads TGTGCCAGTAGTGTTCGACAGGGAAGGAACACTGAAGCTTTCTTT. This translates into CASSVRQGRNTEAFF.

The rearrangement joins TRBV7-2 to TRBJ2-4, with 10 bases matching TRBD1. The junction had 13 bases not matched to a gene; V was cut back by 2 bases and J by 6 bases. This CDR3 has 18 residues. Germline V gives CDR1 SGHTA, CDR2 FQGNSA. CDR3 sequence reads: CASSLLSWTGGSTNIQYF. The CDR3 region has the DNA TGTGCCAGCAGCTTACTATCCTGGACAGGGGGATCGACAAACATTCAGTACTTC.

This clone was found once. The V call is TRBV5-4, the J call TRBJ2-3, with 9 bases identical to TRBD2. The trim removed 1 base at V and 4 bases at J, leaving 7 bases unmatched. The germline V gene has CDR1 SGHNT and CDR2 YYREEE (reference sequence). CDR3 length: 16 amino acids. Written as DNA, the CDR3 is TGTGCCAGCAGCTTGAGGAGCGGGAGGTTAGCAGATACGCAGTATTTT. Encoded protein: CASSLRSGRLADTQYF.

V and J are TRBV5-1 and TRBJ1-3, with 7 bases aligning to TRBD1. The CDR3 is 13 amino acids. CDR1 SGHRS and CDR2 YFSETQ come from the germline V gene. The V segment lost 5 bases and the J segment 1 base; nucleotides outside the gene matches: 0. CDR3 loop: CASRQGSGNTIYF. The CDR3 coding sequence is TGCGCCAGCAGACAGGGGTCTGGAAACACCATATATTTT.